This T cell receptor (beta chain) was profiled in a study of blood T cell repertoires in COVID-19. Produced via immunoSEQ multiplex PCR; TCRdb's table is partial and in-frame only. The sample has tens of thousands of clones, around 82% seen once; the top ten hold approximately 1.3%. The CDR3 sequence is 15 residues long. Trimming stripped 5 bases from V and 9 bases from J, with 17 bases between. CDR1 and CDR2 from the germline V gene are MNHNY and SVGAGI (reference sequence). The TCR sequence derives from a woman older than 75 with acute or convalescent COVID-19. The rearrangement links TRBV6-6 to TRBJ1-6, with D perhaps matching TRBD1 (5 bases). The specimen was peripheral blood. This chain's CDR3 is CASSQSDTFASPLHF. In DNA form, the CDR3 reads TGTGCCAGCAGTCAATCGGACACCTTTGCTTCACCCCTCCACTTT.